This passage covers 19 T cell receptor beta chains from one sample sequenced in a study of naive and memory T cell subsets. Two oligonucleotides, mixed equimolar, formed the beta constant-region primer covering TRBC1 and TRBC2. Nested alpha and beta constant-region primers with the SP2 primer drove four PCR rounds on ligated cDNA. TCRdb itself ran the UMI-ligation and nested PCR reads through MiXCR, one entry per CDR3 protein. This sample has some 83,000 distinct CDR3 sequences, with about 8.2% found just once. What was sequenced was naive CD8+ T cells from blood. The receptor set was obtained from a human donor in good health.

This clonotype was detected many times. V usage is TRBV12-3 or TRBV12-4 and J usage is TRBJ2-7; maybe TRBD1 (5 bases). CDR3 length: 13 residues. Trimming took off 3 bases at V and 2 bases at J, with 8 bases between the two ends. The chain's CDR3 is CASSFRVAYEQYF. For the CDR3, the DNA is TGTGCCAGCAGTTTCAGGGTAGCCTACGAGCAGTACTTC.

This clonotype was detected a few times. The chain is built from TRBV13 and TRBJ1-1; the D gene is possibly TRBD1 (5 bases). CDR3 length: 13 amino acids. Germline loops: CDR1 PRHDT, CDR2 FYEKMQ (reference sequence). With 10 bases removed from V and 0 bases from J, the gap between germline ends came to 12 bases. DNA of the CDR3: TGTGCCACGTTGTTGGGGGTGAACACTGAAGCTTTCTTT. It specifies CATLLGVNTEAFF.

This chain links TRBV3-1 with TRBJ2-1, with D perhaps matching TRBD1 (6 bases). Per germline, CDR1 LGHDT and CDR2 YNNKEL (reference sequence). V lost 6 bases and J lost 4, with 19 bases in between. This CDR3 region has 16 residues. The CDR3 loop is CASRDRAGNMYNEQFF. CDR3 coding DNA: TGTGCCAGCAGGGACAGAGCCGGGAATATGTACAATGAGCAGTTCTTC.

Turning to this clonotype: A much larger clone lies a single base off, so this may be a read error. The V call is TRBV28, the J call TRBJ2-3; perhaps D is TRBD1 or TRBD2 (5 bases each). V gave up 4 bases and J gave up 2 bases, with 19 bases separating them. The CDR3 has 17 residues. Germline CDR1 and CDR2: MDHEN and SYDVKM. In DNA, the CDR3 is TGTGCCAGCAGTTCAACCCGGGGCCTTGGTTTCACAGATACGCAGTATTTT. Protein: CASSSTRGLGFTDTQYF.

The table lists this clonotype with a few counts. The rearrangement links TRBV9 to TRBJ1-3; possible D gene TRBD1, 5 bases. The CDR3 loop spans 15 amino acids. V gave up 0 bases and J gave up 2 bases, with 9 bases separating them. The germline gives CDR1 SGDLS, CDR2 YYNGEE. This CDR3 is CASSVDGTTGNTIYF. CDR3 DNA: TGTGCCAGCAGCGTAGACGGGACTACTGGAAACACCATATATTTT.

This clonotype was picked up a small number of times. The V gene is TRBV4-1, the J gene TRBJ2-5; D remains unclear. Between the trimmed V and J ends, which lost 1 base and 0 bases, there was a span of 6 bases. The CDR3 extends over 14 amino acids. Germline-derived CDR1 and CDR2 are MGHRA and YSYEKL. Here the CDR3 reads CASSQAGYQETQYF. The CDR3 DNA reads as TGCGCCAGCAGCCAAGCCGGGTACCAAGAGACCCAGTACTTC.

The chain has TRBV2 and TRBJ2-3; 7 bases are shared with TRBD1. Per germline, CDR1 SNHLY and CDR2 FYNNEI. The trim removed 8 bases at V and 4 bases at J, leaving 9 bases unmatched. The CDR3 totals 14 residues. Written as DNA, the CDR3 is TGTGCCAGCCCCGGGACAGAGATGTCAGATACGCAGTATTTT. Its protein is CASPGTEMSDTQYF. The complete variable domain, with remaining parts taken from reference TRBV2 and TRBJ2-3, reads EPEVTQTPSHQVTQMGQEVILRCVPISNHLYFYWYRQILGQKVEFLVSFYNNEISEKSEIFDDQFSVERPDGSNFTLKIRSTKLEDSAMYFCASPGTEMSDTQYFGPGTRLTVL.

This clonotype was detected many times. The V call is TRBV14, the J call TRBJ2-3; D perhaps matches TRBD2 (6 bases). This CDR3 is 15 amino acids long. Germline-derived CDR1 and CDR2 are SGHDN and FVKESK. Trimming cost V 3 bases and J 0 bases, with 10 bases left between them. The CDR3 DNA reads as TGTGCCAGCAGCCAGCGGGACCTTAGCACAGATACGCAGTATTTT. Translating it yields CASSQRDLSTDTQYF.

This clonotype was counted ten times or more. The gene calls are TRBV20-1 and TRBJ1-1, with D perhaps TRBD1 (6 bases). Germline-derived CDR1 and CDR2 are DFQATT and SNEGSKA (reference sequence). CDR3 length: 15 residues. Between the trimmed V and J ends, which lost 8 bases and 5 bases, there was a span of 24 bases. The CDR3 DNA is TGCAGTCGTCTCGGGGGGCCGATCTGGGAAACTGAAGCTTTCTTT. Its translation: CSRLGGPIWETEAFF.

This chain uses TRBV12-5 with TRBJ2-1; the D gene is possibly TRBD2 (5 bases). CDR1 is LGHNT and CDR2 is FRNRAP in the germline V gene. V lost 6 bases to trimming and J lost 5 bases, with 14 bases between them. CDR3 length equals 14 residues. CDR3 in amino acids: CASGAGLTHNEQFF. The CDR3 nucleotides are TGTGCTAGTGGGGCGGGTCTAACTCACAATGAGCAGTTCTTC.

This clonotype was detected only a few times. The chain joins TRBV19 to TRBJ2-2, with D unclear. Trimming pared 3 bases from V and 4 bases from J, leaving 15 bases between. There are 16 residues in the CDR3. From germline, CDR1 is LNHDA and CDR2 SQIVND (reference sequence). The DNA for the CDR3 is TGTGCCAGTAGTATTTTTCGCGAAGTCAGCACCGGGGAGCTGTTTTTT. This gives the protein CASSIFREVSTGELFF.

This clonotype was picked up many times. The chain uses TRBV3-1 and TRBJ2-5; D not certain. The germline CDR1 and CDR2 sequences are LGHDT and YNNKEL (reference sequence). The V gene lost 6 bases and the J gene lost 5 bases, with 13 bases spanning the gap. The CDR3 is 13 amino acids. DNA of the CDR3: TGTGCCAGCAGTGAAGACCTATTGGAGACCCAGTACTTC. Amino acids: CASSEDLLETQYF.

This clonotype has more than one count but fewer than ten. The V gene is TRBV6-2 or TRBV6-3, the J gene TRBJ1-5, with D perhaps TRBD1 (5 bases). Germline V gene lookup returns CDR1 MNHEY and CDR2 SVGEGT. V shed 5 bases and J shed 7 bases, with 12 bases lying between them. CDR3 length equals 13 residues. CDR3 bases: TGTGCCAGCAGTGCCGAGGGACTACAGCCCCAGCATTTT. It encodes CASSAEGLQPQHF.

This clonotype was observed at least ten times. V and J are TRBV11-2 and TRBJ2-1; 11 bases fit TRBD2. The CDR3 runs to 17 residues. CDR1 is SGHAT and CDR2 is FQNNGV in the germline V gene. V trimming: 2 bases; J trimming: 4 bases; junction bases outside the gene matches: 7. CDR3 region: CASSLSSGLAEYNEQFF. The CDR3 DNA reads TGTGCCAGCAGCTTAAGCTCGGGACTAGCGGAATACAATGAGCAGTTCTTC.

This clonotype was observed a few times. For the CDR3, the DNA is TGTGCCAGCAGCTTAGGGTGGCAGACCACAGATACGCAGTATTTT. Protein: CASSLGWQTTDTQYF. The genes are TRBV7-9 and TRBJ2-3; no firm D call. The CDR3 length is 15 residues. Trimming pared 1 base from V and 2 bases from J, leaving 10 bases between. Germline V gives CDR1 SEHNR, CDR2 FQNEAQ (reference sequence).

The V call is TRBV6-5, the J call TRBJ1-1; no definite D call. Germline CDR1 and CDR2: MNHEY and SVGAGI. The CDR3 has 13 amino acids. V was trimmed by 5 bases and J by 3 bases, leaving 10 bases between them. In DNA form, the CDR3 reads TGTGCCAGCAGTATTACAGAGGACACTGAAGCTTTCTTT. This sequence encodes CASSITEDTEAFF.

This clonotype was seen ten or more times. The chain is built from TRBV5-6 and TRBJ1-1; unclear D gene. Trimming removed 3 bases at V and 6 bases at J, with 6 bases between. The CDR3 covers 11 residues. Germline V lookup: CDR1 SGHDT, CDR2 YYEEEE. The CDR3: CASSSGAEAFF. In DNA, the CDR3 is TGTGCCAGCAGCTCGGGTGCTGAAGCTTTCTTT.

To note about this clonotype: Possible read error: a much larger clone is one base away. The CDR3 region is CTSSPYGRAISGAEQFF. CDR3 nucleotides: TGTACCAGCAGCCCCTACGGGAGGGCCATTAGTGGGGCTGAGCAGTTCTTC. This chain connects TRBV9 to TRBJ2-1; the match to TRBD2 covers 8 bases. The CDR3 is 17 residues long. CDR1 and CDR2 from the germline V gene are SGDLS and YYNGEE.

This clonotype was counted a few times. This rearrangement joins TRBV2 to TRBJ2-2, with 13 bases that match TRBD2. Germline-derived CDR1 and CDR2 are SNHLY and FYNNEI. V shed 6 bases and J 7 bases; nucleotides not matched to a gene: 11. CDR3 length: 17 residues. As DNA, the CDR3 is TGTGCCAGCAGCTCGCACTGGACTAGCGGGAGTGACGGGGAGCTGTTTTTT. Translation: CASSSHWTSGSDGELFF.